Listed here are 13 T cell receptor beta chains from one sample, sequenced in a study of blood T cell repertoires in COVID-19. Libraries were prepared by immunoSEQ multiplex PCR; TCRdb keeps only in-frame clonotypes and omits some of them. There are under 200,000 clones in the sample; approximately 90% occur only once, and 5% to 6.5% lies in the top ten. The material sequenced was peripheral blood. The receptors here all came from a man aged 35 to 55 with active or convalescent COVID-19.

This chain uses TRBV9 with TRBJ1-6; D remains ambiguous. Germline V gene sequence: CDR1 SGDLS, CDR2 YYNGEE. The CDR3 runs to 14 residues. V was shortened by 0 bases and J by 6 bases, with 7 bases between the two germline ends. The CDR3 sequence is CASSVDPFNSPLHF. The CDR3 DNA reads as TGTGCCAGCAGCGTAGATCCGTTTAATTCACCCCTCCACTTT.

The V and J genes are TRBV27 and TRBJ2-6; 8 bases are a match to TRBD1. Germline V gene data show CDR1 as MNHEY and CDR2 as SMNVEV (reference sequence). The CDR3 totals 17 residues. The V segment lost 2 bases and the J segment 3 bases; nucleotides outside the gene matches: 6. The CDR3 reads CASSLTGTGVGANVLTF. In DNA, the CDR3 is TGTGCCAGCAGTTTAACCGGGACAGGAGTTGGGGCCAACGTCCTGACTTTC.

The V and J genes are TRBV4-1 and TRBJ2-7; maybe TRBD2 (5 bases). The CDR3 covers 15 residues. Per germline, CDR1 MGHRA and CDR2 YSYEKL. V lost 0 bases and J 1 base, leaving 10 bases between the germline ends. CDR3 region: CASSQDGGSSYEQYF. For the CDR3, the DNA is TGCGCCAGCAGCCAAGATGGAGGCAGTTCCTACGAGCAGTACTTC.

The rearrangement links TRBV2 to TRBJ1-6, with 7 bases identical to TRBD1. V gave up 7 bases and J gave up 3 bases; unmatched junction bases: 3. Germline V gene sequence: CDR1 SNHLY, CDR2 FYNNEI. The CDR3 loop spans 14 amino acids. This CDR3 reads CASMQGGYNSPLHF. The CDR3 nucleotides are TGTGCCAGCATGCAGGGGGGCTATAATTCACCCCTCCACTTT.

V gene TRBV11-2 combines with J gene TRBJ2-1; tentatively, D is TRBD2 (5 bases). Per the germline V gene, CDR1 is SGHAT and CDR2 is FQNNGV. V gave up 8 bases and J gave up 0 bases, with 14 bases separating them. The CDR3 has 15 amino acids. The CDR3 coding sequence is TGTGCCAGCGGGCGCCCTGGGAGCTCCTACAATGAGCAGTTCTTC. Residues: CASGRPGSSYNEQFF. The variable domain in full, with the rest retrieved from reference TRBV11-2 and TRBJ2-1, is EAGVAQSPRYKIIEKRQSVAFWCNPISGHATLYWYQQILGQGPKLLIQFQNNGVVDDSQLPKDRFSAERLKGVDSTLKIQPAKLEDSAVYLCASGRPGSSYNEQFFGPGTRLTVL.

This chain connects TRBV24-1 to TRBJ2-1, with a possible D match to TRBD1 (6 bases). CDR1 is KGHDR and CDR2 is SFDVKD in the germline V gene. The CDR3 consists of 16 residues. V lost 4 bases and J 3 bases, leaving 15 bases between the germline ends. The CDR3 reads CATSDTTDSYYNEQFF. CDR3 nucleotides: TGTGCCACCAGTGACACGACGGACAGCTACTACAATGAGCAGTTCTTC.

The chain carries TRBV30 and TRBJ2-3; TRBD1 aligns across 9 bases. Germline V lookup: CDR1 GTSNPN, CDR2 SVGIG (reference sequence). V shed 4 bases, J shed 4 bases, and the junction held 12 bases outside the gene matches. CDR3 length: 16 residues. The CDR3 bases are TGTGCCTGGACTGACCTTAGGGACAGGGCATCAGATACGCAGTATTTT. Residues: CAWTDLRDRASDTQYF. Looking up the rest from reference TRBV30 and TRBJ2-3 gives the full variable domain: SQTIHQWPATLVQPVGSPLSLECTVEGTSNPNLYWYRQAAGRGLQLLFYSVGIGQISSEVPQNLSASRPQDRQFILSSKKLLLSDSGFYLCAWTDLRDRASDTQYFGPGTRLTVL.

CDR3 protein: CASSLIVGAISNYGYTF. For the CDR3, the DNA is TGTGCCAGCAGCTTGATTGTAGGGGCCATTTCTAACTATGGCTACACCTTC. The chain has TRBV5-6 and TRBJ1-2; TRBD1 is a possible D gene (5 bases). Trimming removed 1 base at V and 0 bases at J, with 16 bases between. The V gene's germline CDR1 is SGHDT and CDR2 YYEEEE. The CDR3 is made up of 17 amino acids.

The chain has TRBV18 and TRBJ2-5; D call uncertain. V was pared by 1 base and J by 5 bases, with 5 bases between. Per germline, CDR1 KGHSH and CDR2 LQKENI. The CDR3 is made up of 12 amino acids. CDR3 sequence reads: CASSPLGETQYF. DNA for the CDR3: TGTGCCAGCTCACCACTGGGCGAGACCCAGTACTTC.

The chain has TRBV5-4 and TRBJ2-5; perhaps TRBD2 as D (6 bases). V was trimmed by 5 bases and J by 5 bases, leaving 16 bases between them. From germline, CDR1 is SGHNT and CDR2 YYREEE (reference sequence). This CDR3 has 14 amino acids. CDR3 loop: CASSWAGSGETQYF. The CDR3 DNA reads TGTGCCAGCAGTTGGGCGGGGAGCGGGGAGACCCAGTACTTC.

J is TRBJ2-5 and V is TRBV6-6; 7 bases fit TRBD1. The V gene's germline CDR1 is MNHNY and CDR2 SVGAGI (reference sequence). Losses at the gene ends were 0 bases for V and 4 bases for J; bases not matched to a gene: 5. CDR3 length equals 15 residues. CDR3 loop: CASSYSRQGIETQYF. CDR3 coding DNA: TGTGCCAGCAGTTACTCGAGACAGGGTATAGAGACCCAGTACTTC.

The chain carries TRBV27 and TRBJ2-1, with TRBD2 identical over 13 bases. The V segment lost 4 bases and the J segment 9 bases; nucleotides outside the gene matches: 9. CDR1 and CDR2 (germline): MNHEY, SMNVEV (reference sequence). This CDR3 is 16 amino acids long. This CDR3 reads CASSSPGLAGFSEQFF. CDR3 DNA sequence: TGTGCCAGCAGTTCTCCGGGACTAGCGGGATTTAGTGAGCAGTTCTTC.

The chain combines TRBV4-2 with TRBJ2-3; 8 nucleotides agree with TRBD2. The germline V gene has CDR1 LGHNA and CDR2 YNFKEQ. This CDR3 contains 16 residues. V dropped 1 base and J dropped 2; count of bases not matched to a gene: 5. In DNA, the CDR3 is TGTGCCAGCAGCCAAGTGGCTAGCGGGTACACAGATACGCAGTATTTT. The encoded protein is CASSQVASGYTDTQYF.